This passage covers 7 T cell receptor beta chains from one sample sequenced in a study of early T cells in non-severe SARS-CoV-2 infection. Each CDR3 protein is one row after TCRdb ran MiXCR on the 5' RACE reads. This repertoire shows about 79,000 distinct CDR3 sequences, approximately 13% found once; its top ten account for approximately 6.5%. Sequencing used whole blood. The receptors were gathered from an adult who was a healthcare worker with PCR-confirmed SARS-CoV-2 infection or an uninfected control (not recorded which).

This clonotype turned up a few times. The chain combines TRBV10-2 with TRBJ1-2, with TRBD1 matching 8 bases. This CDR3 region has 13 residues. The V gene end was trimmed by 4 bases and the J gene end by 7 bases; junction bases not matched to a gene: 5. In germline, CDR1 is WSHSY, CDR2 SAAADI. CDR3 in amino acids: CASSVPDRVGYTF. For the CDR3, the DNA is TGCGCCAGCAGTGTCCCGGACAGGGTTGGCTACACCTTC.

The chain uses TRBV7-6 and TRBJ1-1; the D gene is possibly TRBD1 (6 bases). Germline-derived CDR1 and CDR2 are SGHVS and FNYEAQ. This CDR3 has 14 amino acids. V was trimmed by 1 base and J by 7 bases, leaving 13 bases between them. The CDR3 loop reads CASSLEIGGFEAFF. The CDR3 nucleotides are TGTGCCAGCAGCTTAGAGATCGGGGGCTTTGAAGCTTTCTTT.

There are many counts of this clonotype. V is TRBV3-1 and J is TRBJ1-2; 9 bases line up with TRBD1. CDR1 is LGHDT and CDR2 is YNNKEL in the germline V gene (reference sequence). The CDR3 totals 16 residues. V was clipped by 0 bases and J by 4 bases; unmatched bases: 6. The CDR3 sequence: CASSQDAGQGTYGYTF. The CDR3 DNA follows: TGTGCCAGCAGCCAAGATGCTGGACAGGGGACCTATGGCTACACCTTC. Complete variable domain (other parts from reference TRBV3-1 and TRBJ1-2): DTAVSQTPKYLVTQMGNDKSIKCEQNLGHDTMYWYKQDSKKFLKIMFSYNNKELIINETVPNRFSPKSPDKAHLNLHINSLELGDSAVYFCASSQDAGQGTYGYTFGSGTRLTVV.

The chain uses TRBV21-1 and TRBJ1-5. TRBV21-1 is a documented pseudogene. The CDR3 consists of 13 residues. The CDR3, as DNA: TGTGCCAGCAGCAAGGTCGGAAATCAGCCCCAGCATTTT. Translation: CASSKVGNQPQHF.

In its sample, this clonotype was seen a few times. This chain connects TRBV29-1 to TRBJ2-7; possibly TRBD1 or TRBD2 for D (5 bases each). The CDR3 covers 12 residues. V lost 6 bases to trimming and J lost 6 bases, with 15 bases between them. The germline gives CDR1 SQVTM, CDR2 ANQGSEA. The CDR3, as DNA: TGCAGCGTGGGGGTAAGGAGTACCGAGCAGTACTTC. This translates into CSVGVRSTEQYF.

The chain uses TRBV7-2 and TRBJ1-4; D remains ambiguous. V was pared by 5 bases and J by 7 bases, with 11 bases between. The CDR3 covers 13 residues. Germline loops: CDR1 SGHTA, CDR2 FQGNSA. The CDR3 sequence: CASSPRAGEKLFF. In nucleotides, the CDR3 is TGTGCCAGCAGCCCGAGGGCGGGTGAAAAACTGTTTTTT.

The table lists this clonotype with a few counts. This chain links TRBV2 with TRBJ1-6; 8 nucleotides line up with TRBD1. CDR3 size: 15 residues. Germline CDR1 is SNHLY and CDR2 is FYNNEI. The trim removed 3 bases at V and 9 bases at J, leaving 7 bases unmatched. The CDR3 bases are TGTGCCAGCAGTGACGAGACAGGGGTCGCTTCACCCCTCCACTTT. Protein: CASSDETGVASPLHF. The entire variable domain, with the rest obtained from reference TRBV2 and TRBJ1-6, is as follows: EPEVTQTPSHQVTQMGQEVILRCVPISNHLYFYWYRQILGQKVEFLVSFYNNEISEKSEIFDDQFSVERPDGSNFTLKIRSTKLEDSAMYFCASSDETGVASPLHFGNGTRLTVT.